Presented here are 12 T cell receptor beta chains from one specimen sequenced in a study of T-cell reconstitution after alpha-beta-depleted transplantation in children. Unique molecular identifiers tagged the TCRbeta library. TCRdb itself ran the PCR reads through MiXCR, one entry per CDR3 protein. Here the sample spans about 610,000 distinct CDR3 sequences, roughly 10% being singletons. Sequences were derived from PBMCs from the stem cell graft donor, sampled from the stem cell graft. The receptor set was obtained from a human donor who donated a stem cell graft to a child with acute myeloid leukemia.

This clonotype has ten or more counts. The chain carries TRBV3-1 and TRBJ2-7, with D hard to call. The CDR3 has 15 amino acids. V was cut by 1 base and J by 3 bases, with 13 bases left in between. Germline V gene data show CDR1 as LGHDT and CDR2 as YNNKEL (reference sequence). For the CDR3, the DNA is TGTGCCAGCAGCCAAGTCCTCGGTCCCCACTACGAGCAGTACTTC. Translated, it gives CASSQVLGPHYEQYF.

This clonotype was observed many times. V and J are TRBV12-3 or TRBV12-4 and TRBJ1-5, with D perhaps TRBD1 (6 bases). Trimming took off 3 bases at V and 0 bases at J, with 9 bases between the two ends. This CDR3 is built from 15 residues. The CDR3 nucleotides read TGTGCCAGCAGTTTCGGACAGTATAGCAATCAGCCCCAGCATTTT. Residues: CASSFGQYSNQPQHF.

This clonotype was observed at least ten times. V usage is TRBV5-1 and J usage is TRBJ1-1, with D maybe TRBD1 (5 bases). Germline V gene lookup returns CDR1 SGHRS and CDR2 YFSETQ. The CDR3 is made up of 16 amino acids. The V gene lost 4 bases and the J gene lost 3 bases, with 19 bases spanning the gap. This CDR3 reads CASSVQGPIRDTEAFF. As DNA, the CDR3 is TGCGCCAGCAGCGTCCAGGGACCCATCCGGGACACTGAAGCTTTCTTT.

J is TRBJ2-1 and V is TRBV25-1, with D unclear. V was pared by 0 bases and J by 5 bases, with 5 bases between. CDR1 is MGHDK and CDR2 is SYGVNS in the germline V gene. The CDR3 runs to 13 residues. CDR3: CASSEYGDNEQFF. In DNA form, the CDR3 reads TGTGCCAGCAGTGAATATGGGGACAATGAGCAGTTCTTC.

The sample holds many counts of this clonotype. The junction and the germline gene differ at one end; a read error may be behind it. In DNA, the CDR3 is TGTGCCGGGAGTGATAGGGGAATTTGGGACTACGAGCAGTACTTC. Residues: CAGSDRGIWDYEQYF. The V and J genes are TRBV30 and TRBJ2-7; D possibly uses TRBD1 or TRBD2 (5 bases each). The CDR3 sequence is 15 residues long. The germline V gene encodes CDR1 GTSNPN and CDR2 SVGIG (reference sequence).

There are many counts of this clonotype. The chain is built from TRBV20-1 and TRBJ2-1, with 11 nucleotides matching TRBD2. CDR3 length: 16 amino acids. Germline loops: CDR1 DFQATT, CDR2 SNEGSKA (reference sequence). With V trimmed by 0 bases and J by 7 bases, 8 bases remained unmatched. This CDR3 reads CSARDRTSGRTNEQFF. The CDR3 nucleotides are TGCAGTGCTAGAGATCGTACTAGCGGGAGAACGAATGAGCAGTTCTTC.

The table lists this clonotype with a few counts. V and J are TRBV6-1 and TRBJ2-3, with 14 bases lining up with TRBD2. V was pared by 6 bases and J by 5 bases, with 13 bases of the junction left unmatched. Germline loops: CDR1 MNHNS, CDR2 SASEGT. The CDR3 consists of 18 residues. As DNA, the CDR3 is TGTGCCAGCAGCCGTGGACTAGCGGGAGGTCCCACAAAAGATACGCAGTATTTT. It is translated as CASSRGLAGGPTKDTQYF.

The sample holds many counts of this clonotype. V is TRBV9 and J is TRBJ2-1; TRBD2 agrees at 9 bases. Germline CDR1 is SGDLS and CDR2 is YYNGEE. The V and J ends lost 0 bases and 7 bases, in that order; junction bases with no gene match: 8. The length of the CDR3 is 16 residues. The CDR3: CASSVDVAGVKNEQFF. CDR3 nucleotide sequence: TGTGCCAGCAGCGTAGATGTAGCGGGAGTTAAAAATGAGCAGTTCTTC. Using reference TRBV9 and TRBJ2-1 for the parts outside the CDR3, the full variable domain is DSGVTQTPKHLITATGQRVTLRCSPRSGDLSVYWYQQSLDQGLQFLIQYYNGEERAKGNILERFSAQQFPDLHSELNLSSLELGDSALYFCASSVDVAGVKNEQFFGPGTRLTVL.

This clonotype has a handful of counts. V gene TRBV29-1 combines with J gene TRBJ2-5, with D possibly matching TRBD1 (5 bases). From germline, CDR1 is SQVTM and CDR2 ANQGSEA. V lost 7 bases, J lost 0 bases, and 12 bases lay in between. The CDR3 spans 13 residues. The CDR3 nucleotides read TGCAGCGGGGCGACAGACCACCAAGAGACCCAGTACTTC. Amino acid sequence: CSGATDHQETQYF.

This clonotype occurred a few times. CDR3 region: CSAAGTVADGYTF. The CDR3, as DNA: TGCAGTGCTGCCGGGACAGTGGCTGATGGCTACACCTTC. This chain joins TRBV20-1 and TRBJ1-2; 7 bases map to TRBD1. V gave up 5 bases and J gave up 6 bases; unmatched junction bases: 9. CDR1 is DFQATT, CDR2 SNEGSKA, per germline (reference sequence). The CDR3 contains 13 residues.

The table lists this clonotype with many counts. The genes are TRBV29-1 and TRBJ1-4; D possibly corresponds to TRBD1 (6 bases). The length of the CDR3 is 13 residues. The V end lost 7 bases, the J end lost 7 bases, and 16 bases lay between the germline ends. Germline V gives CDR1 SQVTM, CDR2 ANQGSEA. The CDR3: CSANRAGFEKLFF. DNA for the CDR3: TGCAGCGCCAACAGGGCCGGTTTTGAAAAACTGTTTTTT.

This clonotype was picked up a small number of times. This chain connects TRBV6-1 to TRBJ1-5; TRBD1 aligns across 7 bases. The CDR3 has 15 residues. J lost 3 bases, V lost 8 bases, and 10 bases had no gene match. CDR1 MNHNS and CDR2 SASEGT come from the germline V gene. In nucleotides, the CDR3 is TGTGCCAGCGGGGCCCGACAGGGAAACAATCAGCCCCAGCATTTT. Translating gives CASGARQGNNQPQHF.